The entry that follows covers one T cell receptor (beta chain) sequence. Its matching antigen is unknown. The record originates from a study of cytomegalovirus exposure and HLA in healthy donors. Study-wide background: Inside one of the first data releases sat around 86 million unique TCRs taken from HLA-typed donors. Of all 400 or so donors who were genotyped, 81% belonged to the Caucasian-associated ancestry cluster.

Germline V lookup: CDR1 GTSNPN, CDR2 SVGIG (reference sequence). With 3 bases removed from V and 6 bases from J, the gap between germline ends came to 17 bases. The CDR3 is made up of 15 amino acids. The PCR ran on 60 Vbeta and 13 Jbeta primers. Sequenced by immunoSEQ multiplex PCR; TCRdb stores in-frame clones only, minus some. Of some 110,000 clones listed, 76% are singletons. The study, taken as a whole, reports: Later analysis showed most CMV-associated TCR beta chains appearing HLA-restricted. In a later analysis, parvovirus B19, influenza, CMV and Epstein-Barr virus appeared linked to several top co-occurrence clusters.

The rearrangement joins TRBV30 to TRBJ1-4; possibly TRBD1 for D (6 bases). This sequence was found in a middle-aged man in good health and CMV-seropositive. The specimen sequenced was PBMCs. The CDR3 DNA sequence: TGTGCCTGGAGGCCCCCACAGCGGGGGCATGAAAAACTGTTTTTT. It specifies CAWRPPQRGHEKLFF.